Following are 14 T cell receptor beta chains from one sample sequenced in a study of CD8 T cells in Susac syndrome. Random hexamers were used to reverse transcribe the RNA input (roughly 0.5 to 1 ug). TCRdb used MiXCR to reprocess the immunoSEQ multiplex PCR reads, holding one entry per CDR3 protein. Altogether 240,000 or so distinct CDR3 sequences are present, 90% to 96% being singletons, with the ten largest covering under 0.12%. Sequencing input: CD4+ T cells from PBMCs. These receptors were collected from a human donor with Susac syndrome.

The V and J genes are TRBV5-1 and TRBJ2-1; the match to TRBD1 covers 7 bases. The CDR3 length is 15 residues. V lost 4 bases, J lost 9 bases, and 13 bases stayed unmatched. Germline assignment: CDR1 SGHRS and CDR2 YFSETQ. The CDR3 DNA is TGCGCCAGCAGCACCACGACAGGGACCGTCGGTGAGCAGTTCTTC. This encodes CASSTTTGTVGEQFF.

The rearrangement links TRBV5-6 to TRBJ1-2; 7 bases fit TRBD1. The germline V gene encodes CDR1 SGHDT and CDR2 YYEEEE. The CDR3 sequence is 13 residues long. The V gene end was trimmed by 3 bases and the J gene end by 4 bases; junction bases not matched to a gene: 3. CDR3 protein: CASSSQGTYGYTF. CDR3 in DNA: TGTGCCAGCAGCTCACAGGGGACCTATGGCTACACCTTC. The full variable domain, in which reference TRBV5-6 and TRBJ1-2 provide the parts outside the CDR3, is DAGVTQSPTHLIKTRGQQVTLRCSPKSGHDTVSWYQQALGQGPQFIFQYYEEEERQRGNFPDRFSGHQFPNYSSELNVNALLLGDSALYLCASSSQGTYGYTFGSGTRLTVV.

The rearrangement joins TRBV18 to TRBJ1-1; no definite D call. The CDR3 is 12 amino acids. Germline lookup yields CDR1 KGHSH and CDR2 LQKENI. Trimming removed 3 bases from V and 6 bases from J, with 8 bases in between. CDR3 in DNA: TGTGCCAGCTCACCTCGTCTCCCTGAAGCTTTCTTT. Residues: CASSPRLPEAFF.

This clonotype was seen just once. The chain recombines TRBV20-1 with TRBJ2-7, with TRBD1 matching 8 bases. CDR1 is DFQATT and CDR2 is SNEGSKA in the germline V gene (reference sequence). V shed 2 bases, J shed 5 bases, and the junction held 8 bases outside the gene matches. The length of the CDR3 is 14 residues. The DNA for the CDR3 is TGCAGTGCTAGATCTCCACAGGGGGAAGACGAGCAGTACTTC. It yields the protein CSARSPQGEDEQYF.

The J gene is TRBJ1-1, the V gene TRBV20-1; 12 bases line up with TRBD1. The CDR3 is made up of 14 amino acids. Losses at the gene ends were 0 bases for V and 9 bases for J; bases not matched to a gene: 5. CDR1 is DFQATT and CDR2 is SNEGSKA in the germline V gene (reference sequence). CDR3 protein: CSARDFGTGGKAFF. The CDR3 nucleotides are TGCAGTGCTAGAGATTTTGGGACAGGGGGCAAAGCTTTCTTT.

The chain couples TRBV11-1 to TRBJ1-1; a possible D gene is TRBD1 (5 bases). Germline loops: CDR1 SGHAT, CDR2 FQDESV (reference sequence). The ends were cut back, 5 bases at V and 2 bases at J, with 12 bases in the middle. The CDR3 has 14 residues. The CDR3 here is CASSPRTTNTEAFF. The CDR3 nucleotides read TGTGCCAGCAGCCCAAGGACAACAAACACTGAAGCTTTCTTT.

The V call is TRBV19, the J call TRBJ2-5, with 10 positions matching TRBD2. CDR1 is LNHDA and CDR2 is SQIVND in the germline V gene (reference sequence). The V gene end was trimmed by 5 bases and the J gene end by 2 bases; junction bases not matched to a gene: 2. The CDR3 extends over 14 amino acids. CDR3 sequence: CASSSSGGQETQYF. The CDR3 DNA reads as TGTGCCAGTAGTTCTAGCGGGGGACAAGAGACCCAGTACTTC.

The chain's CDR3 is CASRPGNEKLFF. CDR3 sequence (DNA): TGTGCCAGCAGGCCCGGGAATGAAAAACTGTTTTTT. The V call is TRBV3-1, the J call TRBJ1-4; D remains unclear. There are 12 residues in the CDR3. Trimming removed 6 bases at V and 5 bases at J, with 7 bases between. Germline-derived CDR1 and CDR2 are LGHDT and YNNKEL (reference sequence).

This clonotype was observed once. The chain couples TRBV29-1 to TRBJ2-5, with TRBD2 matching 8 bases. The ends lost 2 bases at V and 5 bases at J; junction bases unmatched: 4. The CDR3 runs 13 residues. CDR1 is SQVTM and CDR2 is ANQGSEA in the germline V gene. CDR3 DNA sequence: TGCAGCGTTGAATCCCGGGGGGGGGAGACCCAGTACTTC. This codes for CSVESRGGETQYF.

The chain couples TRBV12-3 or TRBV12-4 to TRBJ1-2; TRBD1 might be the D (5 bases). V lost 6 bases and J 8 bases, leaving 19 bases between the germline ends. The CDR3 length is 14 residues. The CDR3 sequence: CASSVTVLSGGYTF. Written as DNA, the CDR3 is TGTGCCAGCAGCGTGACAGTCCTCTCGGGGGGCTACACCTTC.

This rearrangement joins TRBV12-3 or TRBV12-4 to TRBJ2-7; D might be TRBD2 (5 bases). V was shortened by 4 bases and J by 2 bases, with 9 bases between the two germline ends. The CDR3 contains 13 residues. CDR3 nucleotides: TGTGCCAGCAGTTCTACTAGTACCTACGAGCAGTACTTC. Amino acid sequence: CASSSTSTYEQYF.

This clonotype showed up just once. Germline and junction disagree at one end, which may indicate a read error. V is TRBV28 and J is TRBJ2-1; D is ambiguous. CDR1 and CDR2 (germline): MDHEN, SYDVKM. This CDR3 spans 9 amino acids. CDR3 sequence (DNA): TGCGGCGTGGGTCGGCGGCAGTTCTTC. Its protein is CGVGRRQFF.

The V and J genes are TRBV5-1 and TRBJ2-7; D perhaps matches TRBD1 (6 bases). CDR1 and CDR2 from the germline V gene are SGHRS and YFSETQ. This CDR3 has 13 amino acids. Trimming took 4 bases from V and 3 from J, leaving 11 bases between them. CDR3 sequence (DNA): TGCGCCAGCAGCACCCGGGACAACTACGAGCAGTACTTC. Protein sequence: CASSTRDNYEQYF.

The chain links TRBV29-1 to TRBJ2-7; D uncertain. There are 12 residues in the CDR3. Germline CDR1 SQVTM, CDR2 ANQGSEA. The V end lost 5 bases, the J end lost 1 base, and 9 bases lay between the germline ends. The CDR3 loop is CSVSPSSYEQYF. The CDR3 DNA is TGCAGCGTTAGCCCGTCGTCCTACGAGCAGTACTTC.